The 20 T cell receptor beta chains reported below all come from one sample, sequenced in a study of blood T cell repertoires in COVID-19. The data were produced by immunoSEQ multiplex PCR, yet TCRdb's version contains in-frame clones alone and is incomplete. The table lists fewer than 200,000 clones, roughly 90% of them singletons. The sample consisted of peripheral blood. The receptor source for this set is a man aged 18 to 35 with COVID-19, enrolled during active disease.

This chain connects TRBV7-2 to TRBJ1-1; no clear D. V lost 1 base and J lost 8, with 11 bases in between. Germline-derived CDR1 and CDR2 are SGHTA and FQGNSA. This CDR3 contains 13 residues. This CDR3 is CASSLVWGAEAFF. Written as DNA, the CDR3 is TGTGCCAGCAGCTTAGTCTGGGGAGCCGAAGCTTTCTTT.

This rearrangement joins TRBV7-2 to TRBJ1-5; the D is unclear. V was clipped by 1 base and J by 5 bases, with 15 bases between them. CDR1 and CDR2 from the germline V gene are SGHTA and FQGNSA. The CDR3 spans 16 residues. CDR3 amino acids: CASSLGPTGYHQPQHF. The CDR3 nucleotides are TGTGCCAGCAGCTTAGGCCCGACGGGGTATCATCAGCCCCAGCATTTT. Together with reference TRBV7-2 and TRBJ1-5, the CDR3 gives the full variable domain: GAGVSQSPSNKVTEKGKDVELRCDPISGHTALYWYRQSLGQGLEFLIYFQGNSAPDKSGLPSDRFSAERTGGSVSTLTIQRTQQEDSAVYLCASSLGPTGYHQPQHFGDGTRLSIL.

The V call is TRBV5-1, the J call TRBJ2-1; D is uncertain. This CDR3 is built from 16 residues. With 0 bases removed from V and 2 bases from J, the gap between germline ends came to 12 bases. Per germline, CDR1 SGHRS and CDR2 YFSETQ. CDR3 DNA sequence: TGCGCCAGCAGCTTGGCCTTGGGCCCGCCCTACAATGAGCAGTTCTTC. Translated, it gives CASSLALGPPYNEQFF. The full variable domain, with the rest looked up from reference TRBV5-1 and TRBJ2-1, is KAGVTQTPRYLIKTRGQQVTLSCSPISGHRSVSWYQQTPGQGLQFLFEYFSETQRNKGNFPGRFSGRQFSNSRSEMNVSTLELGDSALYLCASSLALGPPYNEQFFGPGTRLTVL.

This chain links TRBV28 with TRBJ2-7; 11 bases line up with TRBD1. J lost 2 bases, V lost 3 bases, and 3 bases had no gene match. CDR3 length: 15 residues. Germline-derived CDR1 and CDR2 are MDHEN and SYDVKM. CDR3 nucleotides: TGTGCCAGCAGTTTGAGGGACAGGGGGACCTACGAGCAGTACTTC. As protein: CASSLRDRGTYEQYF.

Here the CDR3 DNA reads TGTGCCAGCAGCGGGACTAGCGGATCCTACGAGCAGTACTTC. Translating gives CASSGTSGSYEQYF. This chain links TRBV9 with TRBJ2-7, with 10 positions matching TRBD2. With 3 bases clipped from V and 1 base from J, the junction kept 1 base outside the gene matches. Germline V gene sequence: CDR1 SGDLS, CDR2 YYNGEE. The CDR3 covers 14 residues.

The chain recombines TRBV28 with TRBJ2-7; tentative D call: TRBD1 (6 bases). CDR3 size: 14 residues. V was pared by 3 bases and J by 5 bases, with 14 bases between. CDR1 is MDHEN and CDR2 is SYDVKM in the germline V gene. CDR3 sequence reads: CASSFGTSPHEQYF. CDR3 DNA: TGTGCCAGCAGTTTCGGGACATCACCCCACGAGCAGTACTTC.

This chain links TRBV6-6 with TRBJ1-4, with 8 bases fitting TRBD1. Per the germline V gene, CDR1 is MNHNY and CDR2 is SVGAGI (reference sequence). The CDR3 spans 14 residues. Trimming cost V 5 bases and J 8 bases; bases outside gene matches: 7. The CDR3 reads CASSLDRGSEKLFF. Here the CDR3 DNA reads TGTGCCAGCAGTCTCGACAGGGGTAGCGAAAAACTGTTTTTT.

V and J are TRBV28 and TRBJ2-6; TRBD2 matches 13 bases. The CDR3 contains 21 residues. The ends lost 6 bases at V and 1 base at J; junction bases unmatched: 15. Germline V CDR1 and CDR2: MDHEN, SYDVKM. The CDR3 spells CASRQLAGGFFGTSGANVLTF. CDR3 coding DNA: TGTGCCAGCAGACAACTAGCGGGAGGGTTTTTTGGAACATCTGGGGCCAACGTCCTGACTTTC.

The rearrangement links TRBV11-2 to TRBJ2-7; D ambiguous. V gave up 3 bases and J gave up 7 bases, with 10 bases separating them. Germline V gene data show CDR1 as SGHAT and CDR2 as FQNNGV. The CDR3 is made up of 12 amino acids. The CDR3 nucleotides are TGTGCCAGCAGCTTGGGCTTTGGGGAGCAGTACTTC. As protein: CASSLGFGEQYF.

V usage is TRBV13 and J usage is TRBJ2-7, with D possibly matching TRBD2 (5 bases). Germline V gene lookup returns CDR1 PRHDT and CDR2 FYEKMQ (reference sequence). This CDR3 region has 14 residues. Between the trimmed V and J ends, which lost 0 bases and 6 bases, there was a span of 12 bases. The chain's CDR3 is CASSLGRDLREQYF. CDR3 nucleotide sequence: TGTGCCAGCAGCTTAGGTCGGGATTTACGCGAGCAGTACTTC.

CDR3 nucleotides: TGTGCCAGCAGTGGTCGGACTAGCGGGACCGGGGAGCTGTTTTTT. Its protein is CASSGRTSGTGELFF. The chain couples TRBV2 to TRBJ2-2; 11 positions agree with TRBD2. The CDR3 is 15 amino acids. The V gene's germline CDR1 is SNHLY and CDR2 FYNNEI. J was trimmed by 5 bases and V by 4 bases; bases with no gene match: 3. Full variable domain (remainder filled in from reference TRBV2 and TRBJ2-2): EPEVTQTPSHQVTQMGQEVILRCVPISNHLYFYWYRQILGQKVEFLVSFYNNEISEKSEIFDDQFSVERPDGSNFTLKIRSTKLEDSAMYFCASSGRTSGTGELFFGEGSRLTVL.

This chain uses TRBV19 with TRBJ1-5; D perhaps matches TRBD1 (6 bases). V was cut by 0 bases and J by 6 bases, with 12 bases left in between. The CDR3 length is 15 residues. Germline CDR1 LNHDA, CDR2 SQIVND (reference sequence). The CDR3 nucleotides are TGTGCCAGTAGTATAGAGGGACAAGTAGGTCAGCCCCAGCATTTT. It yields the protein CASSIEGQVGQPQHF.

The chain couples TRBV6-5 to TRBJ2-3, with D perhaps matching TRBD2 (5 bases). Per the germline V gene, CDR1 is MNHEY and CDR2 is SVGAGI. The CDR3 consists of 14 residues. V shed 0 bases and J shed 6 bases, with 10 bases lying between them. In DNA form, the CDR3 reads TGTGCCAGCAGTTACTCGCGTCGCGGGGATACGCAGTATTTT. Its protein is CASSYSRRGDTQYF.

The gene calls are TRBV5-1 and TRBJ1-1; 7 nucleotides agree with TRBD1. Germline V gene data show CDR1 as SGHRS and CDR2 as YFSETQ. With 2 bases clipped from V and 0 bases from J, the junction kept 10 bases outside the gene matches. This CDR3 comprises 17 residues. CDR3 residues: CASSLPGQALMNTEAFF. The DNA for the CDR3 is TGCGCCAGCAGCTTACCCGGACAGGCCCTCATGAACACTGAAGCTTTCTTT.

V usage is TRBV5-5 and J usage is TRBJ1-1; no definite D call. With 1 base removed from V and 0 bases from J, the gap between germline ends came to 4 bases. The CDR3 is 13 residues long. The germline V gene has CDR1 SGHKS and CDR2 YYEKEE (reference sequence). The CDR3 reads CASSLFMNTEAFF. In DNA form, the CDR3 reads TGTGCCAGCAGCTTGTTTATGAACACTGAAGCTTTCTTT. Drawing the rest from reference TRBV5-5 and TRBJ1-1, the complete variable domain is DAGVTQSPTHLIKTRGQQVTLRCSPISGHKSVSWYQQVLGQGPQFIFQYYEKEERGRGNFPDRFSARQFPNYSSELNVNALLLGDSALYLCASSLFMNTEAFFGQGTRLTVV.

The chain is built from TRBV4-1 and TRBJ2-1; 14 nucleotides match TRBD2. Trimming removed 1 base from V and 7 bases from J; junction bases left unmatched: 6. Germline loops: CDR1 MGHRA, CDR2 YSYEKL. This CDR3 contains 17 residues. The CDR3, as DNA: TGCGCCAGCAGCCAAGGAGAGGGACTAGCGGGAGAGAATGAGCAGTTCTTC. Translated: CASSQGEGLAGENEQFF.

The genes are TRBV29-1 and TRBJ2-1; 13 nucleotides line up with TRBD2. V trimming: 1 base; J trimming: 0 bases; junction bases outside the gene matches: 6. The germline CDR1 and CDR2 sequences are SQVTM and ANQGSEA. This CDR3 has 18 residues. The CDR3 spells CSVEGTSGSLSSYNEQFF. The CDR3 nucleotides read TGCAGCGTTGAAGGGACTAGCGGGAGCCTCAGCTCCTACAATGAGCAGTTCTTC.

The rearrangement links TRBV7-9 to TRBJ2-1, with 13 bases lining up with TRBD2. Germline trimming cut 1 base from V and 7 bases from J; bases unmatched to any gene: 1. CDR3 length: 15 residues. The germline V gene has CDR1 SEHNR and CDR2 FQNEAQ (reference sequence). CDR3 nucleotides: TGTGCCAGCAGCTTAGTACTAGCGGGAGGGAATGAGCAGTTCTTC. This gives the protein CASSLVLAGGNEQFF. The full variable domain, completed using reference TRBV7-9 and TRBJ2-1, is DTGVSQNPRHKITKRGQNVTFRCDPISEHNRLYWYRQTLGQGPEFLTYFQNEAQLEKSRLLSDRFSAERPKGSFSTLEIQRTEQGDSAMYLCASSLVLAGGNEQFFGPGTRLTVL.

This rearrangement joins TRBV28 to TRBJ2-3, with 7 bases matching TRBD2. Trimming cost V 0 bases and J 4 bases; bases outside gene matches: 4. The germline CDR1 and CDR2 sequences are MDHEN and SYDVKM. The CDR3 spans 15 residues. The CDR3 spells CASSLWGRAPDTQYF. CDR3 DNA: TGTGCCAGCAGTTTATGGGGGAGGGCCCCAGATACGCAGTATTTT.

This sequence joins TRBV11-2 and TRBJ2-4, with D maybe TRBD1 (8 bases). CDR3 length equals 18 residues. CDR1 is SGHAT and CDR2 is FQNNGV in the germline V gene. The V end was cut by 2 bases, the J end by 2 bases, with 19 bases between. DNA of the CDR3: TGTGCCAGCAGCTTATACAGGGGGGGCCGGGACACCAAAAACATTCAGTACTTC. Its protein is CASSLYRGGRDTKNIQYF.